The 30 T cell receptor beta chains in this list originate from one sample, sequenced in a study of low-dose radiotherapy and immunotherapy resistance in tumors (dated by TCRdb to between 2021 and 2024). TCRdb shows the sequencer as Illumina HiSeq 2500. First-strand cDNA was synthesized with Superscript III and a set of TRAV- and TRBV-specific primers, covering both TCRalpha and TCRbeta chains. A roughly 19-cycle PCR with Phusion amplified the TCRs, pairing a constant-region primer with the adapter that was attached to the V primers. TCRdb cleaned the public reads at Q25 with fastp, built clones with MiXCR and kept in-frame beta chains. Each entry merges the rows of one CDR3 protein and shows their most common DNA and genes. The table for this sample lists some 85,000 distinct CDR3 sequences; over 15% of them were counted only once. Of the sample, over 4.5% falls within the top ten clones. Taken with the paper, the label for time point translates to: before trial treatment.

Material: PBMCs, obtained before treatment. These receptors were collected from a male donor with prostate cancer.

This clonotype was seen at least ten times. The CDR3 loop is CASSLGVSGGAAYNEQFF. CDR3 in DNA: TGCGCCAGCAGCTTGGGTGTTAGCGGGGGGGCTGCGTACAATGAGCAGTTCTTC. The V gene is TRBV5-1, the J gene TRBJ2-1; 11 nucleotides line up with TRBD2. The germline CDR1 and CDR2 sequences are SGHRS and YFSETQ. V was clipped by 0 bases and J by 4 bases; unmatched bases: 9. The CDR3 sequence is 18 residues long.

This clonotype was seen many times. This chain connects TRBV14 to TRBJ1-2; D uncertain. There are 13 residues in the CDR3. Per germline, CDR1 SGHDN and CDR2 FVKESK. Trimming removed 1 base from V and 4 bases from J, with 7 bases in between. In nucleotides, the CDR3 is TGTGCCAGCAGCCAAGCCAGCATCTATGGCTACACCTTC. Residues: CASSQASIYGYTF.

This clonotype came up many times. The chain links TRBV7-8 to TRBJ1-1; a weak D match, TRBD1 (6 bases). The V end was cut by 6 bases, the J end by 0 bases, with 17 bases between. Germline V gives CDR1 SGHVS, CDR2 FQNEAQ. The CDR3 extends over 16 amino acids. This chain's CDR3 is CASRPTPGHVNTEAFF. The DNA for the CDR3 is TGTGCCAGCAGACCTACTCCGGGACATGTGAACACTGAAGCTTTCTTT.

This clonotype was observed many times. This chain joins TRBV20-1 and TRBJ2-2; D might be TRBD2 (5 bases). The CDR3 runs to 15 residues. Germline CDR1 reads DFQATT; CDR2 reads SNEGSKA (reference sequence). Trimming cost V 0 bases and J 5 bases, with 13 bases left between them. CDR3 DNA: TGCAGTGCTAGAGATGTGAAAAGCGGTACCGGGGAGCTGTTTTTT. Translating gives CSARDVKSGTGELFF.

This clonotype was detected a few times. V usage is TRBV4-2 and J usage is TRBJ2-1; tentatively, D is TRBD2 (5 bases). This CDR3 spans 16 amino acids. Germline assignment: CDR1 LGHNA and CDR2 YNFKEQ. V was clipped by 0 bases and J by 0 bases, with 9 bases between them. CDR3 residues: CASSQERRSSYNEQFF. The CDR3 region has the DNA TGTGCCAGCAGCCAAGAGAGGAGGAGCTCCTACAATGAGCAGTTCTTC.

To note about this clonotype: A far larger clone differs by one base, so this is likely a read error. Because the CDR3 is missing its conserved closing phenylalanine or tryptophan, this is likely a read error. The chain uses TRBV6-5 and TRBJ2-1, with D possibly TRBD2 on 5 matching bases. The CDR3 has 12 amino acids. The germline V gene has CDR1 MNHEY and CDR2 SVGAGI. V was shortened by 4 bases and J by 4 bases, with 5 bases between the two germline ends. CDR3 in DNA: TGTGCCAGCAGTTTAGCGTACAATGAGCAGTTCTGC. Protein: CASSLAYNEQFC.

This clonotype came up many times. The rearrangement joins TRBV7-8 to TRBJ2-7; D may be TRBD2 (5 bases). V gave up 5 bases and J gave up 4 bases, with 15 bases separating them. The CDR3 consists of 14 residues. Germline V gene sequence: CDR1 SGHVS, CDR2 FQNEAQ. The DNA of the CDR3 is TGTGCCAGCAGCCAAAAGGTAGCGCCTTACGAGCAGTACTTC. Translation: CASSQKVAPYEQYF.

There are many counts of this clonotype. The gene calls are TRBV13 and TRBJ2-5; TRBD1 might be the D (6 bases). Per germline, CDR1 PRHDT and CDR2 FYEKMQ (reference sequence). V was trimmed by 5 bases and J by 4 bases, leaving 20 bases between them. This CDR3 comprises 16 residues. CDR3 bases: TGTGCCAGCAGCAACAGAGGGGGACGCCGGTCAGAGACCCAGTACTTC. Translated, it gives CASSNRGGRRSETQYF.

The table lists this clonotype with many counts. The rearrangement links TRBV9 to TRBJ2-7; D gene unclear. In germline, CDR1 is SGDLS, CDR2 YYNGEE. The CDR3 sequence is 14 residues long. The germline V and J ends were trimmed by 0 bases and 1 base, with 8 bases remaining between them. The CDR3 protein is CASSVGLESYEQYF. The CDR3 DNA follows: TGTGCCAGCAGCGTAGGTCTAGAATCCTACGAGCAGTACTTC.

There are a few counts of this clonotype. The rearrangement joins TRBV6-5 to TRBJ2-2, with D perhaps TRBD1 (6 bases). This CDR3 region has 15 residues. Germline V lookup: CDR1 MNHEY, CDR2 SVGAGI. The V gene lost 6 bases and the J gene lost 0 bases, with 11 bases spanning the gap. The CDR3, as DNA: TGTGCCAGCAGCCTGGACAGCACGAACACCGGGGAGCTGTTTTTT. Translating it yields CASSLDSTNTGELFF.

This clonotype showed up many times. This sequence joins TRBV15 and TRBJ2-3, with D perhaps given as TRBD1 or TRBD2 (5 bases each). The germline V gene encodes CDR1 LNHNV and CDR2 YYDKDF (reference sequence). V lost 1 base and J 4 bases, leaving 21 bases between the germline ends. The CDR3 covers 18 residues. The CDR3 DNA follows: TGTGCCACCAGCAGAGTGGCTTTGACAGTAAGAGGGGCAGATACGCAGTATTTT. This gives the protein CATSRVALTVRGADTQYF.

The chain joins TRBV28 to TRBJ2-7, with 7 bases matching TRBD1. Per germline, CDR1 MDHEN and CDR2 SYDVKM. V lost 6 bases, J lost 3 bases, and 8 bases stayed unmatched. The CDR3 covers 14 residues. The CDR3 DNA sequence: TGTGCCAGCAGCCTCGGGACAGCTGACTACGAGCAGTACTTC. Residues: CASSLGTADYEQYF.

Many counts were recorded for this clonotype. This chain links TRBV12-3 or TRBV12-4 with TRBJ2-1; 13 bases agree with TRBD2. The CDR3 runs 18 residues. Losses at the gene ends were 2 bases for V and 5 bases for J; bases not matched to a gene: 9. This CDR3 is CASSLYPGLAGRNNEQFF. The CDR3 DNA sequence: TGTGCCAGCAGTTTATATCCGGGACTAGCGGGAAGGAACAATGAGCAGTTCTTC.

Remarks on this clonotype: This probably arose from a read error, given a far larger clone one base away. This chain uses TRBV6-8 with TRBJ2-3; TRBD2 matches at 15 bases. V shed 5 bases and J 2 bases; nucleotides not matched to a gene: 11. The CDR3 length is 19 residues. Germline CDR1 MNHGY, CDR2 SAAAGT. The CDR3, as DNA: TGTGCCAGCAGTAACAAGGGGACTAGCGGGGGGACTTACACAGATACGCAGTATTTT. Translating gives CASSNKGTSGGTYTDTQYF.

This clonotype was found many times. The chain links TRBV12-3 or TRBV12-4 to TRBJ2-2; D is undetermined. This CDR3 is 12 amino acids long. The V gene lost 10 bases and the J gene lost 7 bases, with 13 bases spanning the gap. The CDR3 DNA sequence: TGTGCCAACACGATGGTTGGCGGGGAGCTGTTTTTT. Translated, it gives CANTMVGGELFF.

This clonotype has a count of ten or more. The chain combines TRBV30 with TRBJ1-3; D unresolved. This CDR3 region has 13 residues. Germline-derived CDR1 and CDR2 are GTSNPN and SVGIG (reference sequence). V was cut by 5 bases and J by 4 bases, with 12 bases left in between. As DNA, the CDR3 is TGTGCCTGGGACTTGATCCAAGGAAACACCATATATTTT. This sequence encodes CAWDLIQGNTIYF.

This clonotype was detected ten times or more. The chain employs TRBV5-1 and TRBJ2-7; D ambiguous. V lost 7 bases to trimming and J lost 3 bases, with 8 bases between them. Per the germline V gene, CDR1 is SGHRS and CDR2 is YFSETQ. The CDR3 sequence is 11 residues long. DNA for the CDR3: TGCGCCAGCGGAAAAGACTACGAGCAGTACTTC. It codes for CASGKDYEQYF.

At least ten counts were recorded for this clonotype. CDR3 DNA sequence: TGCGCCAGCAGCTTGGCGGACAGGATCGAAGCTTTCTTT. It is translated as CASSLADRIEAFF. The J gene is TRBJ1-1, the V gene TRBV5-1; 7 positions match TRBD1. J gave up 8 bases and V 0 bases, and 4 bases lay outside the gene matches. The CDR3 is 13 residues long. From germline, CDR1 is SGHRS and CDR2 YFSETQ.

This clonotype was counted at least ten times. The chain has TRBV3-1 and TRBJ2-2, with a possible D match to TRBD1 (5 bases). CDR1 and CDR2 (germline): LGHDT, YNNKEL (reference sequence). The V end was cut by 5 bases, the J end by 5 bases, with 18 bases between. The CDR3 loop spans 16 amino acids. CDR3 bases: TGTGCCAGCAGCAAACAGGCACTGGGTTGGACCGGGGAGCTGTTTTTT. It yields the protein CASSKQALGWTGELFF.

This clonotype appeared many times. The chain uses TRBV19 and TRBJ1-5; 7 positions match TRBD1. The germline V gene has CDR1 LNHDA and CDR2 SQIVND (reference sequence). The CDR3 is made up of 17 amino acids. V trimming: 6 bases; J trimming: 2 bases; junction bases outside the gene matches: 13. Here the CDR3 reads CASRLELGQTRNQPQHF. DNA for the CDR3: TGTGCCAGTAGGCTTGAATTGGGACAGACCCGCAATCAGCCCCAGCATTTT. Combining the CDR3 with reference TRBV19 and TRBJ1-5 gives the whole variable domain DGGITQSPKYLFRKEGQNVTLSCEQNLNHDAMYWYRQDPGQGLRLIYYSQIVNDFQKGDIAEGYSVSREKKESFPLTVTSAQKNPTAFYLCASRLELGQTRNQPQHFGDGTRLSIL.

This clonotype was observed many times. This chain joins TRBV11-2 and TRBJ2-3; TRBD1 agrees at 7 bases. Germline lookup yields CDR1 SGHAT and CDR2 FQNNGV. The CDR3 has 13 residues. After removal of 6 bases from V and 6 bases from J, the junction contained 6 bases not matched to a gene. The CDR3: CASSLRGPDTQYF. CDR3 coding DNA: TGTGCCAGCAGTTTAAGGGGGCCTGATACGCAGTATTTT.

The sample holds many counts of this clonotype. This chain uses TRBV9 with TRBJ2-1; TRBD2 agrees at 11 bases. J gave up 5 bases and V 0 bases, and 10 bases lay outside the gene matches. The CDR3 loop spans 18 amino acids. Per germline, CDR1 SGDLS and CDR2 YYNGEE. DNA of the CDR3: TGTGCCAGCAGCGTAGTGGGTAGCGGGAGGGCCTTCGACAATGAGCAGTTCTTC. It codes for CASSVVGSGRAFDNEQFF.

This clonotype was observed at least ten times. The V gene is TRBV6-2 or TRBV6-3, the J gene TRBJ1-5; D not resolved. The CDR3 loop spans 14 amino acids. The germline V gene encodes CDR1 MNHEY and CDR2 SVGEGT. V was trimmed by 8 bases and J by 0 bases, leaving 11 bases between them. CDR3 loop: CASWAGYSNQPQHF. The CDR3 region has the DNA TGTGCCAGCTGGGCCGGTTATAGCAATCAGCCCCAGCATTTT.

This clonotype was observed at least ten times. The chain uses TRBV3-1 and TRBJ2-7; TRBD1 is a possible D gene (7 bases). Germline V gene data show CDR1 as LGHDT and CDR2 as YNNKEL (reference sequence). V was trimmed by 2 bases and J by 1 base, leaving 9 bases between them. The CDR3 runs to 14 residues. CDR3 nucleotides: TGTGCCAGCAGCCAACAGGGGGGATCCTACGAGCAGTACTTC. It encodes CASSQQGGSYEQYF.

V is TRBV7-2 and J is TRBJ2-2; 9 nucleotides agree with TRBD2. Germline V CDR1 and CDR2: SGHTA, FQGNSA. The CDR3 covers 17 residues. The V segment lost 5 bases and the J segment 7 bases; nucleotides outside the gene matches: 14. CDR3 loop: CASSLRGSGGRGGELFF. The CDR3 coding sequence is TGTGCCAGCAGCCTCCGGGGTAGCGGGGGCAGAGGCGGGGAGCTGTTTTTT.

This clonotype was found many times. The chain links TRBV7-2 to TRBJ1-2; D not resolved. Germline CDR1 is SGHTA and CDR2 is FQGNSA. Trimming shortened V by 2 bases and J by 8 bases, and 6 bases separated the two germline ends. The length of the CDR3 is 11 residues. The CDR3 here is CASSLKEGYTF. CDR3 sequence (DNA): TGTGCCAGCAGCTTAAAGGAGGGCTACACCTTC.

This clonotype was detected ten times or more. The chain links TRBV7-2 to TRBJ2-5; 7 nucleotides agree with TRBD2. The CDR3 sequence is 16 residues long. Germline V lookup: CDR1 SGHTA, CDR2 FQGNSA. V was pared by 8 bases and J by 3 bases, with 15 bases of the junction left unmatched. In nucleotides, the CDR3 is TGTGCCAGCGGGGTAGCGGGTCCCTTGGGGAAAGAGACCCAGTACTTC. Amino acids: CASGVAGPLGKETQYF.

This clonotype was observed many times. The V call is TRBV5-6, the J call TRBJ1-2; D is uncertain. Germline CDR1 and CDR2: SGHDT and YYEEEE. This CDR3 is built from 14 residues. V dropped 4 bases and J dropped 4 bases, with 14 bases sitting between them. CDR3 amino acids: CASSLRAELYGYTF. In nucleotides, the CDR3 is TGTGCCAGCAGCCTCCGAGCAGAACTCTATGGCTACACCTTC.

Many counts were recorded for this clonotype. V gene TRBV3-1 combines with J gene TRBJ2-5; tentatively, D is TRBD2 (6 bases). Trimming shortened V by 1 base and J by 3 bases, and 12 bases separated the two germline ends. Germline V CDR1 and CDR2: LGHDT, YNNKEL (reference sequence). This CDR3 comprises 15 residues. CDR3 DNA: TGTGCCAGCAGCCAAGGCAGGGTAGCGGAAGAGACCCAGTACTTC. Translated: CASSQGRVAEETQYF.

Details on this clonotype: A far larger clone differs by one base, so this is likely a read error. The chain's CDR3 is CASNQRTGGAFYEQYF. CDR3 nucleotide sequence: TGCGCCAGCAACCAAAGGACAGGGGGCGCTTTTTACGAGCAGTACTTC. The chain uses TRBV4-3 and TRBJ2-7; 11 bases are shared with TRBD1. Germline loops: CDR1 LGHNA, CDR2 YSLEER. This CDR3 has 16 residues.